This is a list of T cell receptor beta chains from one sample in a study of blood T cell repertoires in COVID-19. Sequencing was performed with immunoSEQ multiplex PCR; in TCRdb, only in-frame clones are kept and a portion is missing. The table lists over 250,000 clones, approximately 85% of them singletons, with about 11% in the top ten. The specimen sequenced was peripheral blood. The receptors originated from a woman between 70 and 85 years old with acute or convalescent COVID-19. CDR3s include the opening cysteine and the closing phenylalanine or tryptophan. A D gene is named only where the DNA matches it firmly. Clone size is shown for a subset of rows, as once, few, many or a class of expanded clone.

NA	NA	TRBV7-8	TRBJ1-5	TGTGCCAGCAGCGAATCAGGGGCAGGGAACAATCAGCCCCAGCATTTT	CASSESGAGNNQPQHF
NA	NA	TRBV19	TRBJ2-4	TGTGCCAGTGAGGGTCCAGCCAAAAACATTCAGTACTTC	CASEGPAKNIQYF
NA	TRBD1	TRBV7-6	TRBJ1-2	TGTGCCAGCAGCTCCTACGACAGGGCTGAGTATGGCTACACCTTC	CASSSYDRAEYGYTF
NA	TRBD1	TRBV14	TRBJ2-2	TGTGCCAGCAGCCGCCGGACAGGGTCCACCGGGGAGCTGTTTTTT	CASSRRTGSTGELFF
NA	TRBD1	TRBV10-3	TRBJ1-2	TGTGCCATCCGGGACAGCATAGAGGGCTATGGCTACACCTTC	CAIRDSIEGYGYTF
NA	NA	TRBV19	TRBJ2-3	TGTGCCAGTAGGCCCAGCGGTTCAGATACGCAGTATTTT	CASRPSGSDTQYF
NA	NA	TRBV5-4	TRBJ1-2	TGTGCCAGCAGCTTGGGGGCGCCGGGGGGCGGCTACACCTTC	CASSLGAPGGGYTF
NA	TRBD2	TRBV18	TRBJ2-1	TGTGCCAGCTCACCAAAAGGGACTAGTTATTTCGATGAGCAGTTCTTC	CASSPKGTSYFDEQFF
NA	TRBD2	TRBV14	TRBJ2-5	TGTGCCAGCAGCCTGGGGGGGAACCTTCGGGAGACCCAGTACTTC	CASSLGGNLRETQYF
NA	NA	TRBV6-5	TRBJ2-5	TGTGCCAGCGCCGCGGGGTACCAAGAGACCCAGTACTTC	CASAAGYQETQYF
NA	TRBD2	TRBV5-4	TRBJ2-3	TGTGCCAGCAGCTCCTATAGCGGGGGCACAGATACGCAGTATTTT	CASSSYSGGTDTQYF
NA	NA	TRBV5-1	TRBJ1-1	TGCGCCAGCAGCCCCCTCCGGGTGGGTTTCACTGAAGCTTTCTTT	CASSPLRVGFTEAFF
NA	TRBD1	TRBV5-1	TRBJ2-3	TGCGCCAGCAGCTTTGGAAACAGGGGGCAGTTAGATACGCAGTATTTT	CASSFGNRGQLDTQYF
NA	TRBD1	TRBV3-1/TRBV3-2	TRBJ1-5	TGTGCCAGCAGCCCGACAGGGGGCGAGGGTCAGCCCCAGCATTTT	CASSPTGGEGQPQHF
NA	NA	TRBV9	TRBJ1-2	TGTGCCAGCAGTGTAACAGGGAACTATGGCTACACCTTC	CASSVTGNYGYTF
NA	NA	TRBV6-6	TRBJ2-6	TGTGCCAGCAGCTTATCGAGCACCGGGGCCAACGTCCTGACTTTC	CASSLSSTGANVLTF
NA	NA	TRBV2	TRBJ1-1	TGTGCCAGCAGTGTCGACAGTAACACTGAAGCTTTCTTT	CASSVDSNTEAFF
NA	NA	TRBV7-3	TRBJ1-2	TGTGCCAGCAGCTTAGGGGGGTCTAACTATGGCTACACCTTC	CASSLGGSNYGYTF
NA	NA	TRBV7-2	TRBJ1-6	TGTGCCAGCAGCTTTGGGGGGACCGTAAGCTCCTATAATTCACCCCTCCACTTT	CASSFGGTVSSYNSPLHF
NA	NA	TRBV6-6	TRBJ1-1	TGTGCCAGCAGCCCCCGGGGGGGCCACACTGAAGCTTTCTTT	CASSPRGGHTEAFF
once	NA	TRBV30	TRBJ2-2	TGTGCCTGGAGCCAGGGTACCGGGGAGCTGTTTTTT	CAWSQGTGELFF
NA	NA	TRBV5-1	TRBJ1-2	TGCGCCAGCAGCTTGGAAGGCAGGAACTATGGCTACACCTTC	CASSLEGRNYGYTF
few	NA	TRBV5-5	TRBJ2-1	TGTGCCAGCAGCTTGAATCTAGCAGCCCGAAATGAGCAGTTCTTC	CASSLNLAARNEQFF
NA	NA	TRBV2	TRBJ2-7	TGTGCCAGCAGTGACTACGGAGGCAGCTCCTACGAGCAGTACTTC	CASSDYGGSSYEQYF
NA	TRBD1	TRBV6-5	TRBJ1-6	TGTGCCAGCAGCGGGACAGACGTACTATCACCCCTCCACTTT	CASSGTDVLSPLHF
NA	TRBD1	TRBV5-4	TRBJ1-1	TGTGCCAGCAGCGGCCCGATCGGACAGGGAACGGTGAACACTGAAGCTTTCTTT	CASSGPIGQGTVNTEAFF
NA	NA	TRBV18	TRBJ1-1	TGTGCCAGCTCACCATTACAGAGTGAAGCTTTCTTT	CASSPLQSEAFF
NA	NA	TRBV19	TRBJ2-2	TGTGCCAGTAGGTACAGGGGGGAGGGCGGGGAGCTGTTTTTT	CASRYRGEGGELFF
NA	TRBD1	TRBV5-1	TRBJ1-4	TGCGCCAGCAGCTTGGCAGGGGGGAATGAAAAACTGTTTTTT	CASSLAGGNEKLFF
NA	TRBD1	TRBV4-1	TRBJ2-3	TGCGCCAGCAGCCAAAGAGGGGGCGGTTACGGAACAGATACGCAGTATTTT	CASSQRGGGYGTDTQYF
NA	NA	TRBV4-2	TRBJ2-5	TGTGCCAGCAGCCAAGTGGGGGGGCAGACCCAGTACTTC	CASSQVGGQTQYF
NA	TRBD1	TRBV9	TRBJ2-5	TGTGCCAGCAGCGTAGATAGAGCAGGGGGCATAGAGACCCAGTACTTC	CASSVDRAGGIETQYF
few	NA	TRBV6-5	TRBJ1-2	TGTGCCAGCAGGCCTACTGACTATGGCTACACCTTC	CASRPTDYGYTF
NA	TRBD1	TRBV3-1/TRBV3-2	TRBJ1-5	TGTGCCAGCAGCCAGGGGACAGGGCTTCAGCCCCAGCATTTT	CASSQGTGLQPQHF
NA	NA	TRBV29-1	TRBJ1-2	TGCAGCGTTGAAGATCCTCGGAGGAGGGGTGGGAACTATGGCTACACCTTC	CSVEDPRRRGGNYGYTF
NA	TRBD2	TRBV7-3	TRBJ2-3	TGTGCCAGCAGCTTAAGACTAGCGGGGGGGCAAACAGATACGCAGTATTTT	CASSLRLAGGQTDTQYF
NA	TRBD1	TRBV5-1	TRBJ1-5	TGCGCCAGCAGCTACGGGACAGGCAATCAGCCCCAGCATTTT	CASSYGTGNQPQHF
NA	NA	TRBV6-6	TRBJ1-3	TGTGCCAGCTGGACAGTAGGAAACACCATATATTTT	CASWTVGNTIYF
NA	NA	TRBV18	TRBJ1-2	TGTGCCAGCTCACCACCGAATCGGGGGACTAGAGGCTACACCTTC	CASSPPNRGTRGYTF
NA	NA	TRBV7-6	TRBJ1-2	TGTGCCAGCAGCTTTCTATCAGGCAATGGCTACACCTTC	CASSFLSGNGYTF
NA	NA	TRBV29-1	TRBJ1-2	TGCAGCGTTGTGACAGCTAGAGCTAACTATGGCTACACCTTC	CSVVTARANYGYTF
NA	NA	TRBV5-1	TRBJ1-1	TGCGCCAGCAGCTTGGAAGGGGCAGGTATTATTGGCACTGAAGCTTTCTTT	CASSLEGAGIIGTEAFF
NA	NA	TRBV4-2	TRBJ1-5	TGTGCCAGCAGCCAAGAGCTCCAGGGTGCTCATCAGCCCCAGCATTTT	CASSQELQGAHQPQHF
NA	NA	TRBV7-3	TRBJ1-3	TGTGCCAGCACCTCGCCCCCAGGGGCGAGCTCTGGAAACACCATATATTTT	CASTSPPGASSGNTIYF